The rows below give T cell receptor beta chains drawn from one sample of a study of shared clonotypes between healthy human individuals. The table came from immunoSEQ multiplex PCR; TCRdb's copy has only in-frame clones and leaves some out. The sample lists roughly 700,000 clones, about 90% occurring once. Sequenced input: memory CD8+ T cells from PBMCs. Receptors were obtained from a man between 18 and 29 years old in good health. Some clones in this sample may be carry-over from other donors' samples. The conserved cysteine and the conserved F or W are not part of the CDR3 here.

j_call v_call cdr3_length cdr3_aa
TRBJ1-1 TRBV10-3 16 AITKGPGGEAMNTEAF
TRBJ2-7 TRBV7-9 9 ATRLLYEQY
TRBJ2-7 TRBV7-2 13 ASSLIAGGSYEQY
TRBJ2-7 TRBV4-1 14 ASSQTKGVPPYEQY
TRBJ1-4 TRBV21-1 13 ASSTKSGANEKLF
TRBJ2-2 TRBV4-1 12 ASSQDGAAGELF
TRBJ2-7 TRBV6-1 14 ASSEAWDRGFYEQY
TRBJ2-5 TRBV9 16 ASSPDWEGLAGAETQY
TRBJ2-1 TRBV18 14 ASSPRGTGFSDEQF
TRBJ1-2 TRBV28 13 ASSHTGVPFYGYT
TRBJ1-1 TRBV19 12 ASSSGGPSTEAF
TRBJ2-7 TRBV4-3 10 ASSQDGREQY